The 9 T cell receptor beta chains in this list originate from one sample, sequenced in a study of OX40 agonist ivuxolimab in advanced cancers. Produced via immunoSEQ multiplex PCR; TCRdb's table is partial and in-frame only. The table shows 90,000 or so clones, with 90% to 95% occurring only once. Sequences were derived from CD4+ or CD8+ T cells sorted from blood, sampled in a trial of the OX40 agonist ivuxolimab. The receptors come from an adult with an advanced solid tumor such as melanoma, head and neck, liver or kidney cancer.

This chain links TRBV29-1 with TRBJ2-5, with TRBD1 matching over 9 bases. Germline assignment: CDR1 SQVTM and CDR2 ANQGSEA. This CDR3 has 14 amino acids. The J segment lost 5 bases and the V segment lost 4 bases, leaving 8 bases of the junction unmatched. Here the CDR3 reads CSVGGTGSGETQYF. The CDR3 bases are TGCAGCGTTGGTGGGACAGGGAGTGGCGAGACCCAGTACTTC.

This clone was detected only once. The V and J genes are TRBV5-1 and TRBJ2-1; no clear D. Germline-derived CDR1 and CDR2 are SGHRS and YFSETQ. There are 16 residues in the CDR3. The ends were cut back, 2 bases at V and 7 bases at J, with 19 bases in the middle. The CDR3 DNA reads TGCGCCAGCAGCTTTTTATCAGTGGGGATCGTAAATGAGCAGTTCTTC. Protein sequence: CASSFLSVGIVNEQFF.

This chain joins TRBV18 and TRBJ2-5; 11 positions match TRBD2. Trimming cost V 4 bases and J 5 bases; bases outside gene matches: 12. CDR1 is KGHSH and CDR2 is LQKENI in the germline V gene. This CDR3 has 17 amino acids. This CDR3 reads CASSRNSLAGEGETQYF. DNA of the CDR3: TGTGCCAGCTCACGCAACTCACTAGCGGGAGAGGGGGAGACCCAGTACTTC.

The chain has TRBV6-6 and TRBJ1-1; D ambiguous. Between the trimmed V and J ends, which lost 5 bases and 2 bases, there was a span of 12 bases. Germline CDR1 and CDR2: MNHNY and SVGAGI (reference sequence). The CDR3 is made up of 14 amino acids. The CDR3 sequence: CASSPPHSNTEAFF. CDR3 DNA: TGTGCCAGCAGTCCGCCCCACAGCAACACTGAAGCTTTCTTT.

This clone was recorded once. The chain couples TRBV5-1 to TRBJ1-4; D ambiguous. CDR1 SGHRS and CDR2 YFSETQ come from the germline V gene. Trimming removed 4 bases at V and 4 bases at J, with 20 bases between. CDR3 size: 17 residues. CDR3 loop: CASSPADIVGLNEKLFF. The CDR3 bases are TGCGCCAGCAGCCCCGCTGACATCGTCGGCCTTAATGAAAAACTGTTTTTT.

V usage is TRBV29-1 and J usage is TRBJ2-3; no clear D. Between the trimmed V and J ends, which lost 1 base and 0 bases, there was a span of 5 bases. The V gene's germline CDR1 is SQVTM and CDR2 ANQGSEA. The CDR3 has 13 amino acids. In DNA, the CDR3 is TGCAGCGTTGAAGGTAGGAGCACAGATACGCAGTATTTT. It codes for CSVEGRSTDTQYF.

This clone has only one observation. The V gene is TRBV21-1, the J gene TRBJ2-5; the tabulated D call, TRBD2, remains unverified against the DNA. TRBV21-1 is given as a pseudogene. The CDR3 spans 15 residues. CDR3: CASSKGTSGKKTQYF. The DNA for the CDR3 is TGTGCCAGCAGCAAGGGGACTAGCGGGAAAAAGACCCAGTACTTC.

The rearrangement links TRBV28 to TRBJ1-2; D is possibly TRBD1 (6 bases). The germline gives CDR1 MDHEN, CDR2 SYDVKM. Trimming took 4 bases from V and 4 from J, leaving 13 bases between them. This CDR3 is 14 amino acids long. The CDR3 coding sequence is TGTGCCAGCAGTTCAGGACAGAGTCTCTATGGCTACACCTTC. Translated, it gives CASSSGQSLYGYTF.

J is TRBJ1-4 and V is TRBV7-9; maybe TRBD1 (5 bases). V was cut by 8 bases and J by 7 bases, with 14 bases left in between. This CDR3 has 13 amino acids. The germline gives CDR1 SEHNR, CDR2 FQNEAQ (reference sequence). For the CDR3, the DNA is TGTGCCAGCTCCGGGGGATACGGTGAAAAACTGTTTTTT. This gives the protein CASSGGYGEKLFF.